Listed below are T cell receptor beta chains from one sample, sequenced in a study of T cell changes during pregnancy in multiple sclerosis. Using immunoSEQ multiplex PCR, the repertoire was profiled, and TCRdb retains in-frame clones only, with some absent. This sample carries around 63,000 clones, about 93% of them seen once, and the ten largest clones take roughly 2.7%. The starting material was peripheral blood, obtained in the third trimester of pregnancy. These receptors were taken from a female donor in good health, enrolled as a control in a pregnancy study. Both conserved end residues are part of each CDR3. D genes are given only for firm matches. A clone size is listed for some rows: how often the clone was seen (once, few, many), or a class if it is expanded.

v_gene	j_gene	d_gene	abundance	CDR3aa	CDR3nt
TRBV7-8	TRBJ2-7	NA	NA	CAGSLGPAGVPYEQYF	TGTGCCGGCAGCTTAGGGCCCGCAGGGGTCCCCTACGAGCAGTACTTC
TRBV6-5	TRBJ2-5	TRBD2	NA	CASSSPAGGRETQYF	TGTGCCAGCAGCTCACCGGCGGGAGGTAGGGAGACCCAGTACTTC
TRBV5-4	TRBJ2-3	TRBD2	NA	CASRIGLEEQYF	TGTGCCAGCAGGATAGGACTAGAGGAGCAGTATTTT
TRBV6-6	TRBJ2-5	TRBD1	NA	CASRERQGAWETQYF	TGTGCCAGCAGAGAGAGACAGGGGGCCTGGGAGACCCAGTACTTC
TRBV29-1	TRBJ1-1	NA	NA	CSVRGSEGTEAFF	TGCAGCGTTCGGGGGTCAGAGGGCACTGAAGCTTTCTTT
TRBV7-2	TRBJ2-3	NA	once	CASSLRAGQLTDTQYF	TGTGCCAGCAGCTTAAGAGCGGGACAACTCACAGATACGCAGTATTTT
TRBV12-2	TRBJ1-2	NA	NA	CASRFQDRGAEVYGYTF	TGTGCAAGTCGCTTCCAGGACAGGGGCGCTGAGGTCTATGGCTACACCTTC
TRBV11-2	TRBJ1-5	NA	once	CASSPAGGSNQPQHF	TGTGCCAGCAGCCCCGCCGGGGGAAGCAATCAGCCCCAGCATTTT
TRBV7-6	TRBJ1-1	NA	NA	CASSLARGARTEAFF	TGTGCCAGCAGCTTAGCGCGGGGGGCGAGAACTGAAGCTTTCTTT
TRBV27	TRBJ1-6	NA	NA	CASSLRDNSPLHF	TGTGCCAGCAGTTTACGGGATAATTCACCCCTCCACTTT
TRBV7-8	TRBJ1-2	NA	NA	CASSVGKILQGRNYGYTF	TGTGCCAGCAGCGTAGGGAAGATACTACAGGGAAGGAACTATGGCTACACCTTC
TRBV6-4	TRBJ2-3	TRBD1	NA	CASSDGTGGPDTQYF	TGTGCCAGCAGTGACGGGACAGGGGGACCAGATACGCAGTATTTT
TRBV5-1	TRBJ1-1	NA	once	CASSWDYDTEAFF	TGCGCCAGCAGTTGGGACTATGACACTGAAGCTTTCTTT
TRBV11-3	TRBJ1-1	NA	NA	CASRPFGGAQNTEAFF	TGTGCCAGCAGACCTTTCGGAGGGGCACAGAACACTGAAGCTTTCTTT
TRBV19	TRBJ1-5	NA	NA	CASSPAGAGGQPQHF	TGTGCCAGTAGTCCAGCAGGGGCTGGAGGACAGCCCCAGCATTTT
TRBV5-5	TRBJ2-7	TRBD2	NA	CASSREGGGTYEQYF	TGTGCCAGCAGCCGGGAGGGGGGGGGAACCTACGAGCAGTACTTC
TRBV11-3	TRBJ2-3	NA	NA	CASSLRVEGPGADTQYF	TGTGCCAGCAGCTTGCGGGTCGAGGGCCCGGGGGCAGATACGCAGTATTTT
TRBV9	TRBJ2-1	TRBD1	NA	CASGQGTVSPYNEQFF	TGTGCCAGCGGACAGGGGACCGTCAGTCCCTACAATGAGCAGTTCTTC
TRBV10-3	TRBJ2-3	NA	NA	CAISERGDAQYF	TGTGCCATCAGTGAGAGGGGTGATGCGCAGTATTTT
TRBV27	TRBJ1-1	NA	NA	CASSLSAGPNTEAFF	TGTGCCAGCAGTTTAAGCGCAGGGCCGAACACTGAAGCTTTCTTT
TRBV28	TRBJ1-5	NA	NA	CASRIRQISNQPQHF	TGTGCCAGCAGAATTCGACAGATTAGCAATCAGCCCCAGCATTTT
TRBV7-9	TRBJ2-3	NA	NA	CASSELGSSTDTQYF	TGTGCCAGCAGCGAACTAGGGTCTAGCACAGATACGCAGTATTTT
TRBV2	TRBJ1-3	NA	NA	CASSVGTSFSGNTIYF	TGTGCCAGCAGTGTGGGCACCTCCTTCTCTGGAAACACCATATATTTT
TRBV30	TRBJ1-2	NA	NA	CACRGVEYTF	TGTGCCTGTCGGGGGGTGGAATACACCTTC
TRBV6-5	TRBJ2-5	NA	NA	CASSYSRGEQETQYF	TGTGCCAGCAGTTACTCCCGAGGCGAACAAGAGACCCAGTACTTC
TRBV4-2	TRBJ1-1	NA	few	CASSQDEWRSNTEAFF	TGTGCCAGCAGCCAAGATGAGTGGAGGAGTAACACTGAAGCTTTCTTT
TRBV19	TRBJ2-3	TRBD1	NA	CASRLQGTYTDTQYF	TGTGCCAGTAGACTACAGGGGACCTACACAGATACGCAGTATTTT
TRBV27	TRBJ2-7	NA	NA	CASRQSSNEQYF	TGTGCCAGCAGACAGTCGAGCAACGAGCAGTACTTC
TRBV7-2	TRBJ1-4	NA	NA	CASSLPNEKLFF	TGTGCCAGCAGCCTCCCTAATGAAAAACTGTTTTTT
TRBV21-1	TRBJ1-2	NA	few	CASADQQGLKDDYGYTF	TGTGCCAGCGCCGACCAACAGGGTCTCAAGGACGACTATGGCTACACCTTC
TRBV6-6	TRBJ1-1	NA	NA	CASSFGGRNTEAFF	TGTGCCAGCTCGTTCGGGGGTAGGAACACTGAAGCTTTCTTT
TRBV7-3	TRBJ2-1	NA	NA	CASSFDRGYNEQFF	TGTGCCAGCAGCTTCGACCGGGGTTACAATGAGCAGTTCTTC
TRBV15	TRBJ2-7	NA	NA	CATSRALEDEQYF	TGTGCCACCAGCAGAGCCTTAGAAGACGAGCAGTACTTC
TRBV7-8	TRBJ1-1	NA	NA	CASSLRFTGRHTEAFF	TGTGCCAGCAGCTTAAGGTTCACGGGAAGACACACTGAAGCTTTCTTT
TRBV9	TRBJ2-5	TRBD1	NA	CASSLGQYIQETQYF	TGTGCCAGCAGCTTGGGACAGTACATACAAGAGACCCAGTACTTC
TRBV5-4	TRBJ2-2	NA	NA	CASSPSSVNTGELFF	TGTGCCAGCAGCCCCTCTTCCGTCAACACCGGGGAGCTGTTTTTT
TRBV28	TRBJ2-5	NA	NA	CASSLARGQETQYF	TGTGCCAGCAGTTTGGCAAGGGGCCAAGAGACCCAGTACTTC
TRBV10-3	TRBJ2-4	TRBD1	NA	CAISGADRENIQYF	TGTGCCATCAGTGGCGCGGACAGGGAAAACATTCAGTACTTC
TRBV11-3	TRBJ2-1	NA	NA	CASSLQGGSYNEQFF	TGTGCCAGCAGCTTGCAGGGGGGATCCTACAATGAGCAGTTCTTC
TRBV28	TRBJ1-5	TRBD1	NA	CASSSQGADQPQHF	TGTGCCAGCAGTTCTCAGGGGGCCGATCAGCCCCAGCATTTT
TRBV6-9	TRBJ1-5	NA	NA	CASSFLCRTILSHNQPQHF	TGTGCCAGCAGTTTTTTGTGTCGAACAATCTTATCCCACAATCAGCCCCAGCATTTT
TRBV5-5	TRBJ2-4	TRBD2	NA	CASSRHLAGGLNIQYF	TGTGCCAGCAGTCGCCATTTAGCGGGGGGGCTGAACATTCAGTACTTC
TRBV7-2	TRBJ1-1	TRBD1	NA	CASSSRTGGRNTEAFF	TGTGCCAGCAGCTCCCGGACAGGAGGACGGAACACTGAAGCTTTCTTT
TRBV11-3	TRBJ2-7	TRBD2	NA	CASSLGEAGGKQYF	TGTGCCAGCAGCTTAGGAGAAGCGGGAGGAAAGCAGTACTTC
TRBV7-9	TRBJ2-3	NA	NA	CASSLAGGPGTQYF	TGTGCCAGCAGCTTAGCGGGAGGCCCCGGAACGCAGTATTTT
TRBV18	TRBJ2-1	NA	once	CASCNSLTYNEQFF	TGTGCCAGCTGTAACTCTTTAACCTACAATGAGCAGTTCTTC
TRBV9	TRBJ2-3	TRBD1	NA	CASSVRQGGDTQYF	TGTGCCAGCAGCGTCCGACAGGGGGGAGATACGCAGTATTTT